This TCR beta chain was found in a study of T cells in Graves' hyperthyroidism and ophthalmopathy. Study-wide points: Most thyroid clonotypes expanded above 0.001 were also detected in blood. A model built on 13 V-J features separated ophthalmopathy from stable hyperthyroidism.

This CDR3 contains 14 residues. Germline trimming cut 0 bases from V and 5 bases from J; bases unmatched to any gene: 3. The germline gives CDR1 SGDLS, CDR2 YYNGEE. The blood specimen was taken at initial hyperthyroidism diagnosis, before any ophthalmopathy symptoms. More than 9.5 ml fresh peripheral blood yielded the PBMCs. Regions amplified from RNA transcripts were the TCR beta CDR3 regions. HTBI primers were the set used in a first-round RT-PCR of the TCR CDR3. TCRdb ran MiXCR on the multiplex PCR reads and lists one entry per CDR3 protein. The sample carries about 300,000 distinct CDR3 sequences, around 25% recorded once. This clonotype was seen at least ten times. Its target is unknown.

The specimen was blood. The rearrangement uses TRBV9 and TRBJ1-2; 8 bases align to TRBD1. The sequence was collected from a man in his forties with Graves' hyperthyroidism that later progressed to Graves' ophthalmopathy. In DNA, the CDR3 is TGTGCCAGCAGCGTAGGACAGGGGCGATATGGCTACACCTTC. The encoded protein is CASSVGQGRYGYTF.